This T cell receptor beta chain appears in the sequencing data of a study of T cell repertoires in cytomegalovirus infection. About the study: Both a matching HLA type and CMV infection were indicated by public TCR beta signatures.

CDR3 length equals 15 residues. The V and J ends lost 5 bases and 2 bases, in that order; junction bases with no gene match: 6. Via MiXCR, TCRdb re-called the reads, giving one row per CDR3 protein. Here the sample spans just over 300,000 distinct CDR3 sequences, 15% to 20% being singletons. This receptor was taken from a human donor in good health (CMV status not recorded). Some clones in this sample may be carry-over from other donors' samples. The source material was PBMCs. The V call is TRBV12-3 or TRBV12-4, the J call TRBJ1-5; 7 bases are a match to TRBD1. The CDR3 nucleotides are TGTGCCAGCAGTCCCTTCGGGACAGGCAATCAGCCCCAGCATTTT. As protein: CASSPFGTGNQPQHF.